This entry lists 6 T cell receptor beta chains sequenced from one sample in a study of blood T cell repertoires in COVID-19. Profiled with immunoSEQ multiplex PCR; TCRdb holds only in-frame clones, not every one. In the table there are over 90,000 clones, approximately 88% of which are singletons. The specimen sequenced was peripheral blood. The receptors derive from a human donor in a cohort sampled during active COVID-19.

The CDR3 sequence is CASSKERITFRQYF. CDR3 sequence (DNA): TGTGCCAGCAGCAAAGAGCGTATTACCTTCCGGCAGTACTTC. V and J are TRBV21-1 and TRBJ2-7; the D call TRBD2 from the table was never checked on the DNA. TRBV21-1 is reported as a pseudogene. This CDR3 contains 14 residues.

The table lists this clone with a few counts. CDR3 residues: CASSQGQGGNTGELFF. The CDR3, as DNA: TGTGCCAGCAGCCAAGGGCAGGGGGGGAACACCGGGGAGCTGTTTTTT. V and J are TRBV3-1 (or the pseudogene TRBV3-2) and TRBJ2-2; possibly TRBD1 for D (7 bases). Germline V gene sequence: CDR1 LGHDT, CDR2 YNNKEL (reference sequence). V lost 1 base and J 1 base, leaving 10 bases between the germline ends. CDR3 size: 16 residues.

This sequence joins TRBV11-2 and TRBJ1-6, with D possibly matching TRBD1 (6 bases). The ends were cut back, 2 bases at V and 6 bases at J, with 8 bases in the middle. The CDR3 has 14 residues. Germline loops: CDR1 SGHAT, CDR2 FQNNGV. CDR3 nucleotides: TGTGCCAGCAGCTTACGGACAGTTAATTCACCCCTCCACTTT. It encodes CASSLRTVNSPLHF.

This chain connects TRBV2 to TRBJ1-5; 8 positions match TRBD1. The CDR3 runs to 14 residues. Looked up from germline, CDR1 is SNHLY and CDR2 is FYNNEI. Trimming took 7 bases from V and 1 from J; bases not matched to a gene: 3. The CDR3 region is CASTRQGSNQPQHF. CDR3 nucleotide sequence: TGTGCCAGCACGCGACAGGGGAGCAATCAGCCCCAGCATTTT.

This chain connects TRBV5-1 to TRBJ2-7; 9 nucleotides line up with TRBD1. The germline V gene encodes CDR1 SGHRS and CDR2 YFSETQ. The CDR3 spans 15 residues. V shed 1 base, J shed 7 bases, and the junction held 9 bases outside the gene matches. The CDR3 reads CASSLSGTGLGEQYF. DNA of the CDR3: TGCGCCAGCAGCTTGTCTGGGACAGGGCTGGGGGAGCAGTACTTC.

The chain is built from TRBV19 and TRBJ1-1, with unresolved D. The V gene lost 1 base and the J gene lost 0 bases, with 3 bases spanning the gap. CDR1 and CDR2 from the germline V gene are LNHDA and SQIVND (reference sequence). The CDR3 covers 13 residues. CDR3 DNA sequence: TGTGCCAGTAGTATAGCCATGAACACTGAAGCTTTCTTT. It yields the protein CASSIAMNTEAFF.